A selection of T cell receptor beta chains follows, all from one sample in a study of blood T cells in healthy people across ages. TCRdb reprocessed the 5' RACE reads via MiXCR and lists one record per CDR3 protein. The data show about 2 million distinct CDR3 sequences, roughly 50% seen once. The sample taken for sequencing was blood. These receptors all stem from a woman in her forties in good health. Each CDR3 is given with its conserved first and last residue. Each record gives: J gene, V gene, clone size, D gene, CDR3 DNA, CDR3 protein. The D gene is left open where the match is weak. For some rows the clone size is stated as once, few or many, or as a class when expanded; others skip it.

TRBJ2-7 | TRBV9 | few | - | TGTGCCAGCAGGGTTGAGGGAGGCGAGCAGTACTTC | CASRVEGGEQYF
TRBJ2-5 | TRBV4-2 | - | TRBD2 | TGTGCCAGCAGCCCTCGAGCCGGGACTAGCGGGTTCCGAGAGACCCAGTACTTC | CASSPRAGTSGFRETQYF
TRBJ2-3 | TRBV6-1 | - | - | TGTGCCAGCAGTGAAATTTGGGGGCAGGGGAGAGATATGCAGTATTTT | CASSEIWGQGRDMQYF
TRBJ1-2 | TRBV20-1 | once | - | TGCAGTGCTAGAGACAGGGAGCGGCAGAAGGGCTACACCTTC | CSARDRERQKGYTF
TRBJ2-3 | TRBV28 | - | TRBD1 | TGTGCCAGCAGTTTACTGACAGGGGGCGCTACGCAGTATTTT | CASSLLTGGATQYF
TRBJ2-5 | TRBV20-1 | - | TRBD1 | TGCAGTGCTCCAAGGACAGGGCCGCAAGAGACCCAGTACTTC | CSAPRTGPQETQYF
TRBJ2-1 | TRBV20-1 | - | - | TGCAGTGCTAGCTTACGGGGCAATGAGCAGTTCTTC | CSASLRGNEQFF
TRBJ2-5 | TRBV7-2 | - | - | TGTGCCAGCAGCCTCCTTCGGAAAGAGACCCAGTACTTC | CASSLLRKETQYF
TRBJ2-7 | TRBV7-9 | - | TRBD2 | TGTGCCAGCAGCTGGCAAAGGGAGGGCAACGAGCAGTACTTC | CASSWQREGNEQYF
TRBJ2-5 | TRBV6-5 | few | - | TGTGCCAGCAGTTATATGGCGGATAGAGAGACCCAGTACTTC | CASSYMADRETQYF
TRBJ2-1 | TRBV27 | - | - | TGTGCCAGCAGTTTAAGTTCCTTCTCCTACAATGAGCAGTTCTTC | CASSLSSFSYNEQFF
TRBJ2-4 | TRBV10-3 | - | - | TGTGCCATCAGAGAGGGGGATTTAGCCAACATTCAGTACTTC | CAIREGDLANIQYF
TRBJ2-7 | TRBV15 | - | - | TGTGCCACCGGGGGAAGGGGTAGCGCCTACGAGCAGTACTTC | CATGGRGSAYEQYF
TRBJ2-1 | TRBV9 | few | TRBD2 | TGTGCCAGCAGCCCTCAAAATCTAGCGGGAGCCTACAATGAGCAGTTCTTC | CASSPQNLAGAYNEQFF
TRBJ2-5 | TRBV5-6 | - | TRBD1 | TGTGCCAGCAGCCGGGACAGAGCCCTGGAGACCCAGTACTTC | CASSRDRALETQYF
TRBJ1-4 | TRBV12-3/TRBV12-4 | - | - | TGTGCCAGCAGTTTGGCGGGCGGAGGAACTAATGAAAAACTGTTTTTT | CASSLAGGGTNEKLFF
TRBJ2-7 | TRBV28 | - | TRBD1 | TGTGCCAGCAAAAATCAGGGACAGGGCTACGAGCAGTACTTC | CASKNQGQGYEQYF
TRBJ2-7 | TRBV4-1 | - | - | TGCGCCAGCAGCCAAGTGTGGGACGAGCAGTACTTC | CASSQVWDEQYF
TRBJ2-7 | TRBV4-2 | - | - | TGTGCCAGCAGCCAAGATCAAGCTAGGGTCTACGAGCAGTACTTC | CASSQDQARVYEQYF
TRBJ2-3 | TRBV7-3 | - | - | TGTGCCAGCAGCTTAGGGCCTAGGGGTCTGGTCACAGATACGCAGTATTTT | CASSLGPRGLVTDTQYF
TRBJ2-1 | TRBV28 | few | - | TGTGCCAGCAGGACAGGTTCCTTCTCCTACAATGAGCAGTTCTTC | CASRTGSFSYNEQFF
TRBJ1-1 | TRBV20-1 | - | - | TGCAGTGCTAGGAATCCACAGACGAACACTGAAGCTTTCTTT | CSARNPQTNTEAFF
TRBJ1-1 | TRBV7-2 | - | TRBD1 | TGTGCCAGCACCTTATCCAGACAGGGCACTGAAGCTTTCTTT | CASTLSRQGTEAFF
TRBJ1-2 | TRBV7-9 | - | - | TGTGCCAGCAGCGGGCGGGGGGCCGTCTATGGCTACACCTTC | CASSGRGAVYGYTF
TRBJ1-1 | TRBV4-3 | - | - | TGCGCCAGCAGCCGGGAACCCATGAACACTGAAGCTTTCTTT | CASSREPMNTEAFF
TRBJ1-2 | TRBV7-2 | - | - | TGTGCCAGTAAATCAAGGGGACCGCTAAAAGATGGCTACACCTTC | CASKSRGPLKDGYTF
TRBJ2-1 | TRBV20-1 | - | - | TGCAGTGCTAGAGTCCCCAAAGGGAGCTCCTACAATGAGCAGTTCTTC | CSARVPKGSSYNEQFF
TRBJ2-5 | TRBV3-1 | - | - | TGTGCCAGCAGCCAAGAGTTGGCAGGGGATAACCAAGAGACCCAGTACTTC | CASSQELAGDNQETQYF
TRBJ1-2 | TRBV28 | - | TRBD1 | TGTGCCAGCAGCCGACAGGGACAGTTCTATGGCTACACCTTC | CASSRQGQFYGYTF
TRBJ1-6 | TRBV6-2/TRBV6-3 | - | TRBD1 | TGTGCCAGCAGCCTCCTGGAAGGGGGCGATTCACCCCTCCACTTT | CASSLLEGGDSPLHF
TRBJ2-4 | TRBV7-2 | - | TRBD2 | TGTGCCAGCAGCTCCCCCGGGGCTAGCGGGGGACTTATTACCAAAAACATTCAGTACTTC | CASSSPGASGGLITKNIQYF
TRBJ2-5 | TRBV20-1 | - | - | TGCAGTGCTAGAAAACAACAAGAGACCCAGTACTTC | CSARKQQETQYF
TRBJ2-2 | TRBV7-3 | - | TRBD1 | TGTGCCAGCAGCGACGGACAGGGGGGCACCGGGGAGCTGTTTTTT | CASSDGQGGTGELFF
TRBJ2-3 | TRBV20-1 | few | - | TGCAGTGTCCGGGGCGGGGGCAGCACAGATACGCAGTATTTT | CSVRGGGSTDTQYF
TRBJ2-1 | TRBV20-1 | few | TRBD2 | TGCAGTGCTAGAGTATTCAGCACTAGCGGGACAGACAATGAGCAGTTCTTC | CSARVFSTSGTDNEQFF
TRBJ2-3 | TRBV20-1 | - | TRBD1 | TGCAGTGCTAGAGGCGGACAGGGCACAGATACGCAGTATTTT | CSARGGQGTDTQYF
TRBJ2-5 | TRBV29-1 | - | - | TGCAGCGTGGGAGGGGGCGAGCTGGGGGGGGTCAAGACCCAGTACTTC | CSVGGGELGGVKTQYF
TRBJ1-2 | TRBV28 | - | - | TGTGCCAGCAGTTTGGTTCTAAACTATGGCTACACCTTC | CASSLVLNYGYTF
TRBJ2-5 | TRBV28 | few | TRBD1 | TGTGCCAGCAGGACGGGACAGGGGACACTGAAGGAGTACTTC | CASRTGQGTLKEYF
TRBJ2-7 | TRBV7-2 | many | - | TGTGCCAGCAGCTTAGTGGGCAGAAGCGAGCAGTACTTC | CASSLVGRSEQYF
TRBJ1-2 | TRBV19 | - | - | TGTGCCAGTAGTATTACTCGGACCAACTATGGCTACACCTTC | CASSITRTNYGYTF